These 10 T cell receptor beta chains originate from one sample sequenced in a study of cytomegalovirus exposure and HLA in healthy donors. This PCR relied on a set of 60 Vbeta primers and 13 Jbeta primers. Measured with immunoSEQ multiplex PCR; TCRdb has only the in-frame clones, and not every one. The sample contains about 160,000 clones, around 79% of which appear only once. The sample consisted of PBMCs. The receptors were gathered from a female donor in good health and CMV-seronegative.

The chain employs TRBV6-5 and TRBJ1-2; D is ambiguous. CDR1 and CDR2 from the germline V gene are MNHEY and SVGAGI. The CDR3 is made up of 14 amino acids. V was cut by 5 bases and J by 0 bases, with 10 bases left in between. In DNA, the CDR3 is TGTGCCAGCAGTCTTACTTATCCTAACTATGGCTACACCTTC. Its protein product is CASSLTYPNYGYTF.

This chain uses TRBV6-1 with TRBJ1-1; 7 positions agree with TRBD1. Germline assignment: CDR1 MNHNS and CDR2 SASEGT. This CDR3 spans 15 amino acids. V lost 2 bases, J lost 3 bases, and 6 bases stayed unmatched. The CDR3 reads CASSEPTGRHTEAFF. In DNA form, the CDR3 reads TGTGCCAGCAGTGAACCGACAGGGCGTCACACTGAAGCTTTCTTT.

This clone was seen more than once but under ten times. The chain links TRBV5-4 to TRBJ2-7, with a possible D match to TRBD1 (6 bases). The CDR3 has 14 residues. The germline V gene has CDR1 SGHNT and CDR2 YYREEE (reference sequence). Between the trimmed V and J ends, which lost 0 bases and 0 bases, there was a span of 7 bases. Written as DNA, the CDR3 is TGTGCCAGCAGCTTGGCAGGGGCCTCCTACGAGCAGTACTTC. Encoded protein: CASSLAGASYEQYF.

The genes are TRBV9 and TRBJ1-2; D might be TRBD1 (5 bases). With 4 bases removed from V and 7 bases from J, the gap between germline ends came to 20 bases. The germline V gene encodes CDR1 SGDLS and CDR2 YYNGEE. The CDR3 length is 15 residues. CDR3 DNA sequence: TGTGCCAGCAGCCCCCGTAGCAGGGAGGACGGTGGCTACACCTTC. Translating gives CASSPRSREDGGYTF.

As regards this clone: The sample carries other DNA sequences with the same CDR3. This chain uses TRBV5-1 with TRBJ1-2; 9 positions agree with TRBD1. CDR1 is SGHRS and CDR2 is YFSETQ in the germline V gene. This CDR3 has 15 residues. The ends lost 4 bases at V and 2 bases at J; junction bases unmatched: 6. This CDR3 is CASSPGQGANYGYTF. CDR3 nucleotide sequence: TGCGCCAGCAGCCCGGGACAGGGAGCCAACTATGGCTACACCTTC.

This chain links TRBV27 with TRBJ1-2; unclear D gene. Germline V gene sequence: CDR1 MNHEY, CDR2 SMNVEV (reference sequence). V lost 0 bases and J 2 bases, leaving 7 bases between the germline ends. This CDR3 region has 14 residues. In DNA form, the CDR3 reads TGTGCCAGCAGTTTATCCAACCTAAACTATGGCTACACCTTC. This gives the protein CASSLSNLNYGYTF.

The chain couples TRBV7-9 to TRBJ1-2; the D is unclear. The V gene's germline CDR1 is SEHNR and CDR2 FQNEAQ (reference sequence). CDR3 size: 13 residues. V lost 1 base and J lost 4, with 7 bases in between. Here the CDR3 DNA reads TGTGCCAGCAGCTTAGAGACACTCTATGGCTACACCTTC. Protein: CASSLETLYGYTF.

Note on this clone: The junction shows a germline mismatch at one end, possibly a read error. The chain links TRBV7-7 to TRBJ2-1, with 9 bases identical to TRBD1. The CDR3 has 14 amino acids. CDR1 is SSHAT and CDR2 is FNYEAQ in the germline V gene (reference sequence). CDR3 protein: CASSYRTGADEQFF. Here the CDR3 DNA reads TGTGCTAGCAGCTACAGGACAGGGGCCGATGAGCAGTTCTTC.

The J gene is TRBJ2-3, the V gene TRBV4-2; tentative D call: TRBD2 (7 bases). V shed 0 bases and J shed 4 bases, with 14 bases lying between them. CDR1 is LGHNA and CDR2 is YNFKEQ in the germline V gene. The CDR3 has 16 residues. The CDR3: CASSQDHTGGPDTQYF. The CDR3 DNA reads as TGTGCCAGCAGCCAAGATCATACGGGGGGCCCAGATACGCAGTATTTT.

In regard to this clone: An end of the junction does not agree with germline; a read error may underlie this. The chain uses TRBV7-7 and TRBJ1-3, with TRBD1 as a possible D gene (6 bases). Germline V lookup: CDR1 SSHAT, CDR2 FNYEAQ (reference sequence). The CDR3 sequence is 14 residues long. CDR3 nucleotide sequence: TGTGCTAGCAGCTATCAGACAGGCGGAAACACCATATATTTT. Encoded protein: CASSYQTGGNTIYF.